Shown below are 21 T cell receptor beta chains from a single sample sequenced in a study of T cells in Graves' hyperthyroidism and ophthalmopathy. Researchers amplified the TCR beta CDR3 regions from RNA transcripts. The TCR CDR3 was amplified in a first-round RT-PCR using the HTBI primer set. Each CDR3 protein gets one entry after TCRdb re-called the multiplex PCR reads with MiXCR. The sample has about 410,000 distinct CDR3 sequences; more than 12% are singletons. The sample comprised blood. The receptor source for this set is a woman younger than 45 with Graves' ophthalmopathy.

On this clonotype: A read error may explain this, as a much larger clone is one base away. The V call is TRBV25-1, the J call TRBJ2-5, with D uncertain. The CDR3 length is 14 residues. In germline, CDR1 is MGHDK, CDR2 SYGVNS. The V end was cut by 1 base, the J end by 0 bases, with 6 bases between. DNA for the CDR3: TGTGCCAGCAGTGAATCAGCGTACCAAGAGACCCAGTACTTC. Encoded protein: CASSESAYQETQYF.

This clonotype was detected ten times or more. The genes are TRBV3-1 and TRBJ2-5; tentatively, D is TRBD2 (6 bases). Looked up from germline, CDR1 is LGHDT and CDR2 is YNNKEL (reference sequence). Between the trimmed V and J ends, which lost 4 bases and 5 bases, there was a span of 14 bases. The CDR3 consists of 14 residues. The CDR3 loop is CASSPVVGGETQYF. The CDR3 nucleotides read TGTGCCAGCAGCCCGGTGGTTGGGGGGGAGACCCAGTACTTC.

As regards this clonotype: A much larger clone is a single base away; this may be a read error. The chain uses TRBV5-1 and TRBJ1-2, with D unclear. Germline V gene data show CDR1 as SGHRS and CDR2 as YFSETQ. The CDR3 covers 13 residues. The DNA of the CDR3 is TGCGCCAGCAGCGAACGACTAGACTATGGCTGCACCTTC. It codes for CASSERLDYGCTF.

This clonotype has at least ten counts. The chain joins TRBV11-2 to TRBJ2-2, with 7 bases that match TRBD2. CDR3 length: 15 residues. Germline CDR1 is SGHAT and CDR2 is FQNNGV. V shed 4 bases and J 5 bases; nucleotides not matched to a gene: 7. The CDR3 is CASSWGGRRTGELFF. In nucleotides, the CDR3 is TGTGCCAGCAGCTGGGGAGGGCGCCGAACCGGGGAGCTGTTTTTT.

This clonotype was seen repeatedly, ten times or more. The J gene is TRBJ2-1, the V gene TRBV15; TRBD2 aligns across 11 bases. With V trimmed by 2 bases and J by 7 bases, 4 bases remained unmatched. The CDR3 has 15 residues. CDR1 is LNHNV, CDR2 YYDKDF, per germline (reference sequence). CDR3 bases: TGTGCCACCAGCAGAACTAGCGGGGGATCAAATGAGCAGTTCTTC. It specifies CATSRTSGGSNEQFF.

At least ten counts were recorded for this clonotype. This chain uses TRBV28 with TRBJ2-2; 7 bases map to TRBD2. CDR1 and CDR2 (germline): MDHEN, SYDVKM. This CDR3 has 14 residues. V trimming: 7 bases; J trimming: 5 bases; junction bases outside the gene matches: 7. The CDR3: CASIVGRRTGELFF. In DNA form, the CDR3 reads TGTGCCAGCATAGTCGGGAGGCGTACCGGGGAGCTGTTTTTT.

This clonotype has a count of ten or more. V gene TRBV11-2 combines with J gene TRBJ2-5; possibly TRBD1 or TRBD2 for D (6 bases each). The CDR3 covers 15 residues. Germline V CDR1 and CDR2: SGHAT, FQNNGV. Trimming took off 5 bases at V and 4 bases at J, with 17 bases between the two ends. The CDR3 spells CASSRMRGVGETQYF. The CDR3 DNA reads as TGTGCCAGCAGCCGGATGAGGGGGGTGGGAGAGACCCAGTACTTC.

In its sample, this clonotype was seen many times. The chain links TRBV30 to TRBJ2-3; TRBD2 aligns across 10 bases. This CDR3 region has 15 residues. Per the germline V gene, CDR1 is GTSNPN and CDR2 is SVGIG (reference sequence). The junction had 4 bases not matched to a gene; V was cut back by 0 bases and J by 4 bases. The CDR3 sequence: CAWSVGAGGPDTQYF. CDR3 in DNA: TGTGCCTGGAGTGTTGGAGCGGGGGGGCCAGATACGCAGTATTTT.

This clonotype was found many times. The chain joins TRBV11-2 to TRBJ1-1, with D perhaps matching TRBD1 (5 bases). The V end was cut by 5 bases, the J end by 3 bases, with 16 bases between. There are 15 residues in the CDR3. Germline values: CDR1 SGHAT, CDR2 FQNNGV. CDR3 region: CASSISRGVHTEAFF. For the CDR3, the DNA is TGTGCCAGCAGCATATCGCGGGGGGTTCACACTGAAGCTTTCTTT.

This clonotype came up many times. J is TRBJ2-5 and V is TRBV7-9; TRBD2 might be the D (6 bases). V was clipped by 5 bases and J by 2 bases, with 12 bases between them. This CDR3 region has 14 residues. In germline, CDR1 is SEHNR, CDR2 FQNEAQ (reference sequence). The CDR3 spells CASSRRAGQETQYF. Written as DNA, the CDR3 is TGTGCCAGCAGCCGCCGGGCGGGGCAAGAGACCCAGTACTTC.

The chain links TRBV19 to TRBJ2-1; TRBD2 aligns across 12 bases. CDR3 length equals 16 residues. V gave up 4 bases and J gave up 8 bases; unmatched junction bases: 9. Per the germline V gene, CDR1 is LNHDA and CDR2 is SQIVND (reference sequence). CDR3 sequence (DNA): TGTGCCAGTAGTACCCCTAGCGGGGGGGCTGGCTATGAGCAGTTCTTC. It specifies CASSTPSGGAGYEQFF. Full variable domain (missing parts from reference TRBV19 and TRBJ2-1): DGGITQSPKYLFRKEGQNVTLSCEQNLNHDAMYWYRQDPGQGLRLIYYSQIVNDFQKGDIAEGYSVSREKKESFPLTVTSAQKNPTAFYLCASSTPSGGAGYEQFFGPGTRLTVL.

About this clonotype: Since a much larger clone is just one base distant, this may be a read error. The chain uses TRBV11-2 and TRBJ1-1; D is ambiguous. The CDR3 consists of 16 residues. Germline lookup yields CDR1 SGHAT and CDR2 FQNNGV. The CDR3 reads CASSPNSFTMNTEASF. The CDR3 nucleotides are TGTGCCAGCAGCCCCAACTCGTTTACGATGAACACTGAAGCTTCCTTT.

This clonotype has ten or more counts. This chain uses TRBV6-5 with TRBJ2-5, with D possibly being TRBD2 (5 bases). The CDR3 sequence is 14 residues long. In germline, CDR1 is MNHEY, CDR2 SVGAGI. The ends were cut back, 0 bases at V and 3 bases at J, with 8 bases in the middle. The CDR3 DNA reads TGTGCCAGCAGTTACTCGAGGGCAGAAGAGACCCAGTACTTC. Protein: CASSYSRAEETQYF.

The chain carries TRBV6-1 and TRBJ2-3; 10 bases agree with TRBD2. The germline V gene has CDR1 MNHNS and CDR2 SASEGT. Unmatched junction bases numbered 8, after V lost 5 bases and J lost 3 bases. The CDR3 loop spans 16 amino acids. The DNA for the CDR3 is TGTGCCAGCAGTCCTGCTAGCGGGGGAGGGACAGATACGCAGTATTTT. Residues: CASSPASGGGTDTQYF.

J is TRBJ2-7 and V is TRBV20-1; 11 bases fit TRBD2. From germline, CDR1 is DFQATT and CDR2 SNEGSKA (reference sequence). The CDR3 extends over 20 amino acids. V dropped 0 bases and J dropped 0; count of bases not matched to a gene: 16. The CDR3 sequence is CSARDSVGLAGGKSSYEQYF. DNA of the CDR3: TGCAGTGCTAGAGATAGCGTTGGGCTAGCGGGGGGAAAAAGCTCCTACGAGCAGTACTTC.

Many counts were recorded for this clonotype. The V call is TRBV7-2, the J call TRBJ2-5; D is unresolved. The V end lost 2 bases, the J end lost 5 bases, and 6 bases lay between the germline ends. The CDR3 extends over 12 amino acids. Germline V gene lookup returns CDR1 SGHTA and CDR2 FQGNSA. In DNA, the CDR3 is TGTGCCAGCAGCTTATCTTCGGAGACCCAGTACTTC. Protein product: CASSLSSETQYF.

This clonotype was detected many times. This sequence joins TRBV15 and TRBJ1-2, with D possibly being TRBD1 (5 bases). In germline, CDR1 is LNHNV, CDR2 YYDKDF (reference sequence). The V end lost 0 bases, the J end lost 5 bases, and 16 bases lay between the germline ends. The CDR3 spans 16 residues. The CDR3 DNA reads as TGTGCCACCAGCAGAGATAAAGCGGGGGGTTTTTATGGCTACACCTTC. Translated, it gives CATSRDKAGGFYGYTF.

Only a few counts were recorded for this clonotype. The chain joins TRBV20-1 to TRBJ1-6; D might be TRBD1 (5 bases). Germline CDR1 and CDR2: DFQATT and SNEGSKA (reference sequence). This CDR3 is 22 amino acids long. V gave up 4 bases and J gave up 2 bases, with 33 bases separating them. The CDR3 DNA reads as TGCAGTGCTAAACAAGACAGTTTTGTTTTTTTGTATTCGACCCCCTATAATTCACCCCTCCACTTT. Amino acids: CSAKQDSFVFLYSTPYNSPLHF.

In this sample, this clonotype turned up once. This sequence may be a read error, since a much larger clone differs from it by one base. The chain uses TRBV3-1 and TRBJ2-5, with unresolved D. Germline CDR1 and CDR2: LGHDT and YNNKEL (reference sequence). This CDR3 comprises 19 residues. The CDR3 loop reads CASRQDFFSGTVEQETQYF. The CDR3 DNA follows: TGTGCCAGCAGGCAAGATTTTTTTTCTGGTACAGTGGAGCAAGAGACCCAGTACTTC.

In its sample, this clonotype was seen many times. V gene TRBV2 combines with J gene TRBJ2-2; TRBD1 agrees at 9 bases. This CDR3 has 15 residues. V lost 7 bases and J lost 6; bases outside the gene matches: 9. Germline CDR1 is SNHLY and CDR2 is FYNNEI. In DNA form, the CDR3 reads TGTGCCAGCACCTCTAGGACAGGGGATGCCGGGGAGCTGTTTTTT. Protein: CASTSRTGDAGELFF.

This clonotype appeared many times. The rearrangement links TRBV7-2 to TRBJ2-1; D may be TRBD1 (5 bases). V lost 1 base to trimming and J lost 8 bases, with 9 bases between them. The CDR3 covers 13 residues. Germline lookup yields CDR1 SGHTA and CDR2 FQGNSA. The CDR3 DNA reads as TGTGCCAGCAGCTTAGGACAGCTAGATGAGCAGTTCTTC. It codes for CASSLGQLDEQFF.